Sequencing of this T cell receptor (beta chain) was carried out in a study of T-cell reconstitution after alpha-beta-depleted transplantation in children. Findings and limits, study-wide: TCRbeta diversity was high at day 60 in some patients (a result of surviving recipient T cells and thymic progenitors). Newly made T cells mostly supplied T-cell counts and diversity one year after transplant. At around two months after transplant, the alpha-beta T cells were reportedly derived from several hundred expanded clones that came from non-depleted graft cells.

As it was prepared, the TCRbeta library received unique molecular identifiers. TCRdb reprocessed the PCR reads via MiXCR and lists one record per CDR3 protein. The data show approximately 800,000 distinct CDR3 sequences, around 17% seen once. In germline, CDR1 is DFQATT, CDR2 SNEGSKA (reference sequence). The CDR3 is 13 residues long. Concerning this clonotype itself: Its antigen is still unknown. A much bigger clone sits one base away, suggesting this may be a read error.

This receptor was obtained from a male patient aged 10-17 years who had a stem cell transplant for acute lymphoblastic leukemia, so the T cells may come from the graft donor. The sequenced sample was PBMCs, mostly from graft donor cells, obtained 360 days after TCRalphabeta/CD19-depleted stem cell transplant. This chain joins TRBV20-1 and TRBJ1-2, with D unclear. The CDR3 nucleotides read TGCGGTGCTAGAGCCTTGGGGTGGTATGGCTACACCTTC. It specifies CGARALGWYGYTF.